These T cell receptor beta chains were read from a single sample in a study of T cells in Graves' hyperthyroidism and ophthalmopathy. TCRdb itself ran the multiplex PCR reads through MiXCR, one entry per CDR3 protein. The sample yields about 400,000 distinct CDR3 sequences, approximately 14% seen once. Specimen: blood. The receptors were gathered from a woman between 18 and 30 years old with Graves' hyperthyroidism that later progressed to Graves' ophthalmopathy. CDR3s leave out the opening cysteine and the closing phenylalanine or tryptophan. A D gene is named only where the DNA matches it firmly.

TRBV6-6	.	TRBJ1-5	ASSYFQDPRSNQPQH
TRBV28	.	TRBJ2-3	ASSLSGSAEAEY
TRBV6-1	.	TRBJ1-1	ASSEVSSAVNTEAF
TRBV6-2/TRBV6-3	.	TRBJ2-3	ASNYSRTEGTDTQY
TRBV6-4	TRBD1	TRBJ2-3	ASSEGKGQVTDTQY
TRBV28	.	TRBJ2-1	ASSSSEGLREQF
TRBV6-1	.	TRBJ2-4	ASREWTAGLAKNIQY
TRBV20-1	.	TRBJ2-5	SASPGSRETQY
TRBV20-1	.	TRBJ2-1	SARHPSRDNEQF
TRBV27	TRBD1	TRBJ1-4	ASSYRGTNEKLF
TRBV4-1	.	TRBJ2-2	ASSQEGILTGELF
TRBV4-3	.	TRBJ2-5	ASSQEFGGSETQY
TRBV5-1	TRBD1	TRBJ2-3	ASSEGTGGTDTQY
TRBV6-1	.	TRBJ2-7	ASGGSSYEQY
TRBV13	TRBD2	TRBJ2-1	ASSLEGTRSNEQF
TRBV27	.	TRBJ1-2	ASRGHNYGYT
TRBV4-2	.	TRBJ2-1	ASSHPGPEGHEQF
TRBV28	TRBD2	TRBJ2-1	ASSLIAGLNEQF
TRBV6-5	TRBD1	TRBJ1-1	ASSYRQGVGTEAF
TRBV6-1	.	TRBJ2-2	ASSQRDMVFPGELF
TRBV6-1	.	TRBJ2-2	ASSITDTGELF
TRBV27	.	TRBJ2-3	ASSLLDSFTDTQY
TRBV28	TRBD1	TRBJ1-1	ASSYGTDTEAF
TRBV6-1	.	TRBJ2-7	ASRLNYEQY
TRBV6-1	.	TRBJ1-4	ASSSRPYRNEKLF
TRBV20-1	TRBD2	TRBJ2-7	SARTTSGINEQY
TRBV20-1	.	TRBJ1-1	SALSWQLNTEAF
TRBV25-1	TRBD1	TRBJ2-3	ASGGQGNWGDTQY
TRBV3-1	TRBD1	TRBJ1-5	ASSPTQGDSNQPQH
TRBV6-1	TRBD2	TRBJ2-7	ASRLSGAQY
TRBV12-3/TRBV12-4	TRBD1	TRBJ2-7	ASSFQGASSYEQY
TRBV27	.	TRBJ2-6	ASSRRRQANSGANVLT
TRBV7-2	TRBD2	TRBJ2-7	ASSSGGSSYEQY
TRBV4-2	.	TRBJ2-2	ASSQYTGRELF
TRBV4-3	.	TRBJ1-3	ASSQASGSGNTIY
TRBV10-3	.	TRBJ2-7	AISEFGLRGAGSYEQY
TRBV20-1	.	TRBJ2-1	SAREQDSLPTFNEQF
TRBV5-1	.	TRBJ1-1	ASSLRGYTEAF
TRBV14	TRBD1	TRBJ2-1	ASSHNRDRVYNEQF
TRBV27	.	TRBJ2-7	ASREHNSYEQY
TRBV20-1	.	TRBJ2-5	SAREPLAETQY
TRBV20-1	.	TRBJ1-1	SAKVGGNTEAF
TRBV30	.	TRBJ2-5	AWSGGGEETQY
TRBV28	.	TRBJ2-2	ASSLYTGELF
TRBV20-1	.	TRBJ1-1	SARRVDTEAF
TRBV7-3	TRBD2	TRBJ2-1	ASSPTSGSWNEQF
TRBV20-1	.	TRBJ1-4	SARDRQVEKLF
TRBV30	.	TRBJ2-5	AWSLTRKETQY
TRBV5-1	TRBD2	TRBJ2-7	ASSLALREASYEQY
TRBV19	TRBD2	TRBJ2-2	ASSITGTSGRAQGELF
TRBV6-1	.	TRBJ1-2	ASSEAGTSTTYGYT
TRBV20-1	TRBD2	TRBJ2-2	SAFNPGLAVTGELF
TRBV2	.	TRBJ2-5	ASSGRTRN
TRBV2	.	TRBJ2-2	ASSERGAGELF
TRBV4-3	.	TRBJ2-3	ASSQEFPAGGKLTDTQY
TRBV20-1	.	TRBJ1-3	SASQFFTGNTIY
TRBV30	.	TRBJ1-2	AWSVADGYT
TRBV28	.	TRBJ2-3	ASGGHPTQY
TRBV13	.	TRBJ1-4	ASSSLEGPEKLF